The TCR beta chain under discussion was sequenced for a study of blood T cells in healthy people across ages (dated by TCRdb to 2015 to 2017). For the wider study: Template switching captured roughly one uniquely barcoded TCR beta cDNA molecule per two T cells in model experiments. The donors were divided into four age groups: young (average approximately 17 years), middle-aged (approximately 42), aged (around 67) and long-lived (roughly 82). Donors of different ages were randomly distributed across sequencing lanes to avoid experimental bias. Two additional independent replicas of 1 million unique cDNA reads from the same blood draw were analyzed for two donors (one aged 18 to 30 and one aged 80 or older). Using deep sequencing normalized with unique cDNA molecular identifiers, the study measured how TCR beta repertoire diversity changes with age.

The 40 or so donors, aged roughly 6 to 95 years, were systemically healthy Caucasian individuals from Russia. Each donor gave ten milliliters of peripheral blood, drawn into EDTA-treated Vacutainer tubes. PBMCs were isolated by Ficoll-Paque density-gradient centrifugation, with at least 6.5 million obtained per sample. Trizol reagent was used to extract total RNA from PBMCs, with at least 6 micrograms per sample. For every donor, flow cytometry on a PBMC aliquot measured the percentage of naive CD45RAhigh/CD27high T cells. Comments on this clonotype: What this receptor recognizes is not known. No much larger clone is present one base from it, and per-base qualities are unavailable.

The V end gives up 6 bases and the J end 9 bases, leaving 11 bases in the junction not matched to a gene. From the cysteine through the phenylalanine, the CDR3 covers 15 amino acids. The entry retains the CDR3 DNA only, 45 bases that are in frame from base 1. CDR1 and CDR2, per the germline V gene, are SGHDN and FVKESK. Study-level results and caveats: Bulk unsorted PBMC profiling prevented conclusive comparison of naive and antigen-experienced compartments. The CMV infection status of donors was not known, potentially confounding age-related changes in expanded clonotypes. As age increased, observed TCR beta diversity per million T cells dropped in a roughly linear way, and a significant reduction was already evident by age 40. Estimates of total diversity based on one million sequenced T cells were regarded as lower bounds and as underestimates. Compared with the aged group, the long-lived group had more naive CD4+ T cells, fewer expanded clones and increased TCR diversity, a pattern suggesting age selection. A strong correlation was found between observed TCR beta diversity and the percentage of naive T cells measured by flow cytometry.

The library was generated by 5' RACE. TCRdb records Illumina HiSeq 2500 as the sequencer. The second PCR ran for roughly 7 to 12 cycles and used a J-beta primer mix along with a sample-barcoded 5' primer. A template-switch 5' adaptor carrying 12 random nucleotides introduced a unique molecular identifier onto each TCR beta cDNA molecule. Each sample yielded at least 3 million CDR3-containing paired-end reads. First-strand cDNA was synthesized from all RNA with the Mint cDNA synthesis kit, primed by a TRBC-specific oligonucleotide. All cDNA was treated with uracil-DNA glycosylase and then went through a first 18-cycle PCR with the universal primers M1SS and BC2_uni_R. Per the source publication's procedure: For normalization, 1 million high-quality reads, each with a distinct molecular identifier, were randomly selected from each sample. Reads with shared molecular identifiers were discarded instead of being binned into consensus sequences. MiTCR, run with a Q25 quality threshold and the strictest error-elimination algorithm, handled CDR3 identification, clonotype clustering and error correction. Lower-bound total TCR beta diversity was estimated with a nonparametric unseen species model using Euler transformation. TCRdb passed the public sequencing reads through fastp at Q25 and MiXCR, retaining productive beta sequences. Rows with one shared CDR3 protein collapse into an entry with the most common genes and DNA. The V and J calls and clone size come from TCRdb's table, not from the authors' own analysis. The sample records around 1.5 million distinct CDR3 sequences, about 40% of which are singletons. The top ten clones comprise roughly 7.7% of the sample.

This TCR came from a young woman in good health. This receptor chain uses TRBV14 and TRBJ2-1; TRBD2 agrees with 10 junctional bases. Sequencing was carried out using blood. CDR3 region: CASSLSGLANSEQFF. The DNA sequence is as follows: TGTGCCAGCAGTCTCTCGGGACTAGCGAACAGTGAGCAGTTCTTC.